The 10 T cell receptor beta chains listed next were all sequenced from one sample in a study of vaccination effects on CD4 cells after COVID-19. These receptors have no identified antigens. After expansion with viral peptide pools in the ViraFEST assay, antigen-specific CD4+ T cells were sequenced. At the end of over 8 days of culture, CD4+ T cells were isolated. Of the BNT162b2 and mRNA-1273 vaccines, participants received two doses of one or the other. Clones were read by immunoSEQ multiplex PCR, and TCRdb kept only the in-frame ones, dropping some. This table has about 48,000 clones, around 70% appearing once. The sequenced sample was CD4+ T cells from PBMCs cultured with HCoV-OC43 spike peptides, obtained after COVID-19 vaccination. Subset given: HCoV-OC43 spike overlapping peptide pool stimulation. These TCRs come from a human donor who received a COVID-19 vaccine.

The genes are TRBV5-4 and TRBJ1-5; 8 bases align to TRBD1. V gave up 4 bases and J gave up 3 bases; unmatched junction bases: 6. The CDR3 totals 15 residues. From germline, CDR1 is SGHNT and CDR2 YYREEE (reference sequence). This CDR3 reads CASSPGTGDNQPQHF. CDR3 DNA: TGTGCCAGCAGCCCCGGGACAGGAGACAATCAGCCCCAGCATTTT.

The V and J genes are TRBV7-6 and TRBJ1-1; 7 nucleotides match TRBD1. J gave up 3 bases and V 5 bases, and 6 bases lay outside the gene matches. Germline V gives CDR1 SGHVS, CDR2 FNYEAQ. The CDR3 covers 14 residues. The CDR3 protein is CASSLGTVDTEAFF. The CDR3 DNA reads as TGTGCCAGCAGCCTAGGGACAGTTGACACTGAAGCTTTCTTT.

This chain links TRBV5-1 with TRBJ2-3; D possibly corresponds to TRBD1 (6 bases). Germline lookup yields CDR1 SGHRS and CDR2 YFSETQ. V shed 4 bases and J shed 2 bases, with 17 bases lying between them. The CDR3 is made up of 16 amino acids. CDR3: CASSPGSGAITDTQYF. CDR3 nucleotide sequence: TGCGCCAGCAGCCCCGGGTCAGGGGCGATCACAGATACGCAGTATTTT.

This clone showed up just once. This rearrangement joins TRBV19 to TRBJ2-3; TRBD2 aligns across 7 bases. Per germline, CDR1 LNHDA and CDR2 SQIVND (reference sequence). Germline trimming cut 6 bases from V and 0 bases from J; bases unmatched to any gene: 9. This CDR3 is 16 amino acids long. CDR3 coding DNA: TGTGCCAGTAGACAAAGCGGGGCAGCTAGCACAGATACGCAGTATTTT. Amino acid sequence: CASRQSGAASTDTQYF.

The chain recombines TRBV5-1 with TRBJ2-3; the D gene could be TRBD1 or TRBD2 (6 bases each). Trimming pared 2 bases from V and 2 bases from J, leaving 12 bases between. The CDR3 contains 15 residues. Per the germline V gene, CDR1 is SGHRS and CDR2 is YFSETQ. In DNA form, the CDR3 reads TGCGCCAGCAGCTTTACGGGGGCCCCCACAGATACGCAGTATTTT. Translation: CASSFTGAPTDTQYF.

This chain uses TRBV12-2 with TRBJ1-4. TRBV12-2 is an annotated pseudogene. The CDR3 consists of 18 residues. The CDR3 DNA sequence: TGTGCAAGTAAAGACCGGTGTGGGGGGAATGCAACTAATGAAAAACTGTTTTTT. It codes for CASKDRCGGNATNEKLFF.

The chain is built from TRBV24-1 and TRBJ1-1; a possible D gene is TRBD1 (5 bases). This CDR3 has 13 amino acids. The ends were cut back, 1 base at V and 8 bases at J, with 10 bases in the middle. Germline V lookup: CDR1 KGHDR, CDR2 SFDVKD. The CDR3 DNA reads TGTGCCACCAGTGATTTTCGGACATCCGAAGCTTTCTTT. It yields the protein CATSDFRTSEAFF.

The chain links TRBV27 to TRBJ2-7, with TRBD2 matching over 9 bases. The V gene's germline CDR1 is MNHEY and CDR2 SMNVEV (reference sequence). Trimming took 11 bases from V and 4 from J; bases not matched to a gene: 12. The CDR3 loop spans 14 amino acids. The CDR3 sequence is CASAPQREVYEQYF. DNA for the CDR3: TGTGCCTCAGCCCCGCAGCGGGAGGTATACGAGCAGTACTTC.

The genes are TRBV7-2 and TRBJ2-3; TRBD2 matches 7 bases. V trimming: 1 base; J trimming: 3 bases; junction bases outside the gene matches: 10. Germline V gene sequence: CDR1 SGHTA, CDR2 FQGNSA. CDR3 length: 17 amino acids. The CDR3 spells CASSLGSYGEGTDTQYF. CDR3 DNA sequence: TGTGCCAGCAGCTTAGGGTCGTACGGGGAGGGGACAGATACGCAGTATTTT.

The DNA for the CDR3 is TGTGCCAGCTACACCCACAATGAGCAGTTCTTC. This translates into CASYTHNEQFF. The gene calls are TRBV27 and TRBJ2-1; D call uncertain. This CDR3 region has 11 residues. CDR1 is MNHEY and CDR2 is SMNVEV in the germline V gene (reference sequence). The V gene lost 8 bases and the J gene lost 5 bases, with 7 bases spanning the gap.